This T cell receptor (beta chain) was captured by sequencing in a study of neurological immune-mediated disorders. On this clonotype itself: The antigen remains unidentified.

CDR1 is WNHNN and CDR2 is SYGVQD in the germline V gene (reference sequence). V shed 6 bases, J shed 9 bases, and the junction held 6 bases outside the gene matches. The CDR3 sequence is 14 residues long. Study-wide results and limits: When grouped phylogenetically, the repertoires of 18 of the 34 multiple sclerosis patients fell together in one related-CDR3 cluster, which is a possible signature.

In TCRdb, the 5' RACE reads were re-called with MiXCR into one record per CDR3 protein. The sample has about 80,000 distinct CDR3 sequences, roughly 4.7% seen once. Sequencing was carried out using PBMCs. This sequence joins TRBV10-1 and TRBJ1-6; TRBD1 matches at 9 bases. This TCR was recovered from a woman in her twenties or thirties with multiple sclerosis. The CDR3 DNA is TGCGCCAGCAGCTCTGGACAGGGGCCTTCACCCCTCCACTTT. As protein: CASSSGQGPSPLHF.